This T cell receptor beta chain was documented in a study of blood T cells in healthy people across ages. This CDR3 has 18 residues. Germline loops: CDR1 SGHKS, CDR2 YYEKEE (reference sequence). Trimming cost V 7 bases and J 0 bases; bases outside gene matches: 12. Through a sample-barcoded 5' primer and a J-beta primer mix, a second PCR was run for 7 to 11 cycles. Through a template-switch adaptor with 12 random nucleotides, each cDNA molecule received a tag. CDR3-containing paired-end reads numbered at least 2.5 million in each sample. TCRdb re-called the 5' RACE reads with MiXCR, one entry per CDR3 protein. The data contain just under 900,000 distinct CDR3 sequences, under 35% of them singletons. This clonotype was picked up many times. Its antigen is not identified. Peripheral blood from each donor was collected in a volume of roughly 9.2 milliliters. The study, taken as a whole, reports: Because donor CMV status was unknown, expanded clonotype changes were possibly confounded.

The chain uses TRBV5-5 and TRBJ1-5, with 11 bases matching TRBD1. The sequenced sample consisted of blood. The source is a woman over 75 in good health. CDR3 sequence reads: CASRPGTGGGYSNQPQHF. The CDR3 DNA reads TGTGCCAGCCGACCCGGGACAGGGGGAGGCTATAGCAATCAGCCCCAGCATTTT.